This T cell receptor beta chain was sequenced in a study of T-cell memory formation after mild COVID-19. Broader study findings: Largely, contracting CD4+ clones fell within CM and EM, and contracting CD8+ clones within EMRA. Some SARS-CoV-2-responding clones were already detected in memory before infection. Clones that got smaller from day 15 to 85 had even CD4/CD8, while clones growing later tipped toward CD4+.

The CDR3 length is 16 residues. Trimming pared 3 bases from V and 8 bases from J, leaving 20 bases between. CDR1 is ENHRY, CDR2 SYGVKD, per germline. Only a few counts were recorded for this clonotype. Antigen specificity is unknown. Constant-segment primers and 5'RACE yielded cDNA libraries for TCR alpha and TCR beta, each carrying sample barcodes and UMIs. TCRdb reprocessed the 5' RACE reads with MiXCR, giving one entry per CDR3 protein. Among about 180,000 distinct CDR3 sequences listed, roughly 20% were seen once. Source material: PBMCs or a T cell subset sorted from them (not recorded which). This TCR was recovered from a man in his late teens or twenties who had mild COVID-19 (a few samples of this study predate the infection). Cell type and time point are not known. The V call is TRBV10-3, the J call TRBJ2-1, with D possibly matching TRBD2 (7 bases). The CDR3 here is CAISDSRGGPSDEQFF. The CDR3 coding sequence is TGTGCCATCAGTGATTCGAGGGGGGGGCCCTCCGATGAGCAGTTCTTC.